A single sample is the source of the 12 T cell receptor beta chains below, sequenced in a study of esophageal squamous cell carcinoma under preoperative chemotherapy. As for time point: after preoperative PTX-NDP chemotherapy. One entry per CDR3 protein results from TCRdb running MiXCR on the PCR reads. The sample consists of around 34,000 distinct CDR3 sequences, under 60% of them appearing once. The sample was taken from a patient given preoperative chemotherapy. These receptors were obtained from a human donor with esophageal squamous cell carcinoma. The donor label of this sample is uncertain.

Turning to this clonotype: One junction end disagrees with the germline gene, perhaps due to a read error. The chain is built from TRBV7-3 and TRBJ2-3, with D possibly matching TRBD1 (6 bases). The CDR3 spans 15 residues. CDR1 SGHTA and CDR2 FQGTGA come from the germline V gene. In DNA form, the CDR3 reads TGTGCCAGCGTCCAGGGGACGCGAGGCAAAAATACTCAGTATTTC. Translated: CASVQGTRGKNTQYF.

In this sample, this clonotype turned up many times. The chain carries TRBV19 and TRBJ2-5, with D perhaps TRBD1 (6 bases). Trimming removed 6 bases from V and 2 bases from J, with 10 bases in between. CDR3 size: 13 residues. Germline V lookup: CDR1 LNHDA, CDR2 SQIVND (reference sequence). The chain's CDR3 is CASRRQAQETQYF. CDR3 sequence (DNA): TGTGCCAGTAGAAGACAGGCACAAGAGACCCAGTACTTC. The whole variable domain, remainder taken from reference TRBV19 and TRBJ2-5, is DGGITQSPKYLFRKEGQNVTLSCEQNLNHDAMYWYRQDPGQGLRLIYYSQIVNDFQKGDIAEGYSVSREKKESFPLTVTSAQKNPTAFYLCASRRQAQETQYFGPGTRLLVL.

Ten or more counts support this clonotype. The chain joins TRBV6-1 to TRBJ2-1; possibly TRBD1 or TRBD2 for D (5 bases each). The V end was cut by 10 bases, the J end by 0 bases, with 16 bases between. The CDR3 length is 15 residues. Looked up from germline, CDR1 is MNHNS and CDR2 is SASEGT. CDR3 nucleotides: TGTGCCACCTCTCAGGCAGGGAGCTCCTACAATGAGCAGTTCTTC. Translating it yields CATSQAGSSYNEQFF.

The chain links TRBV7-3 to TRBJ2-6; TRBD2 matches 14 bases. The DNA end lines up better with TRBJ2-7; the J call may be wrong. In germline, CDR1 is SGHTA, CDR2 FQGTGA. This CDR3 has 18 amino acids. The CDR3 reads CASSSKGPGTSGSLEQYF. For the CDR3, the DNA is TGTGCCAGCAGCTCCAAAGGTCCCGGGACTAGCGGGAGCTTGGAGCAGTACTTC.

Comment on this clonotype: An end of the junction does not agree with germline; a read error may underlie this. This rearrangement joins TRBV6-1 to TRBJ2-3, with D maybe TRBD2 (7 bases). This CDR3 spans 14 amino acids. CDR1 is MNHNS, CDR2 SASEGT, per germline. CDR3 sequence (DNA): TGTGCCAGCAGGGGGGGGCGAGCCGAAGATATGCAGTATTTT. Its protein is CASRGGRAEDMQYF.

This clonotype is labeled medium-sized (0.01 to 0.1%). The chain recombines TRBV7-6 with TRBJ2-1, with 9 bases identical to TRBD2. Germline-derived CDR1 and CDR2 are SGHVS and FNYEAQ. J was trimmed by 0 bases and V by 5 bases; bases with no gene match: 5. CDR3 length: 16 residues. The CDR3 bases are TGTGCCAGCAGCACTCTAGCGGGGAGCTCCTACAATGAGCAGTTCTTC. Its protein is CASSTLAGSSYNEQFF.

On this clonotype: At one end the junction does not follow the germline gene, possibly because of a read error. This chain joins TRBV7-6 and TRBJ2-3; D remains ambiguous. Per the germline V gene, CDR1 is SGHVS and CDR2 is FNYEAQ. This CDR3 contains 15 residues. The CDR3 reads CARSSAPRALNTQYF. CDR3 sequence (DNA): TGTGCCCGCAGCTCGGCGCCGAGAGCCTTGAATACGCAGTATTTC.

V gene TRBV7-9 combines with J gene TRBJ2-1; TRBD2 matches 7 bases. Germline lookup yields CDR1 SEHNR and CDR2 FQNEAQ (reference sequence). The V and J ends lost 4 bases and 2 bases, in that order; junction bases with no gene match: 11. CDR3 length equals 17 residues. The chain's CDR3 is CASSWGGGGGTYNEQFF. The CDR3 nucleotides read TGTGCCAGCAGCTGGGGGGGGGGGGGGGGGACCTACAATGAGCAGTTCTTC.

This clonotype was seen only once. The junction differs from germline at one of its ends, possibly a read error. The rearrangement links TRBV7-6 to TRBJ2-3; D is perhaps TRBD1 (7 bases). Germline CDR1 reads SGHVS; CDR2 reads FNYEAQ. The length of the CDR3 is 14 residues. In nucleotides, the CDR3 is TGTCCCAGCAGGGGGGTGGGGGTCAAAGATACTCAGTATTTC. Amino acids: CPSRGVGVKDTQYF.

About this clonotype: A single base separates this from a much larger clone, so it may be a read error. The J gene is TRBJ2-1, the V gene TRBV11-2; no definite D call. Germline-derived CDR1 and CDR2 are SGHAT and FQNNGV. The CDR3 length is 15 residues. V shed 2 bases and J shed 10 bases, with 18 bases lying between them. CDR3 DNA: TGTGCCAGCAGCTTAACAATAGGCAGCTCCTACGAGCAGTTCTTC. It specifies CASSLTIGSSYEQFF.

This chain uses TRBV4-1 with TRBJ2-1; no clear D. The CDR3 totals 13 residues. Looked up from germline, CDR1 is MGHRA and CDR2 is YSYEKL. V lost 4 bases and J lost 7, with 11 bases in between. The CDR3 spells CASSLGLWNEQFF. CDR3 nucleotide sequence: TGCGCCAGCAGCCTAGGGCTATGGAATGAGCAGTTCTTC.

With regard to this clonotype: This is likely a read error, given that the CDR3 carries no conserved phenylalanine or tryptophan at its end. The DNA is left out, because the CDR3 cannot be placed on it with certainty; the CDR3 is given as TCRdb lists it. CDR3 region: CASSISGLALASWYS. The chain couples TRBV7-2 to TRBJ2-5; the DNA was not compared with TRBD2, the D call given in the table. Looked up from germline, CDR1 is SGHTA and CDR2 is FQGNSA. The CDR3 is 15 residues long, counting both termini.